The T cell receptor beta chain under discussion was sequenced for a study of blood T cell repertoires in COVID-19. On the study more broadly: T cells, B-cell-depleted T cells, or PBMCs provided the cDNA or gDNA that served as material.

A few counts support this clone. CDR3 length: 16 amino acids. Germline lookup yields CDR1 LGHDT and CDR2 YNNKEL (reference sequence). The V and J ends lost 0 bases and 2 bases, in that order; junction bases with no gene match: 4. This table comes from immunoSEQ multiplex PCR, and its TCRdb copy is limited to in-frame clones, with some not included. The data show some 280,000 clones, approximately 86% seen once. The receptor was isolated from a woman aged 50 to 65 with active or convalescent COVID-19. The chain recombines TRBV3-1 (or the pseudogene TRBV3-2) with TRBJ2-5; 9 bases are shared with TRBD2. Sequences were obtained from peripheral blood. The CDR3 DNA is TGTGCCAGCAGCCAAGAGCCTAGCGGGGTTCAAGAGACCCAGTACTTC. Translating gives CASSQEPSGVQETQYF.